The 32 T cell receptor beta chains below come from one sample, sequenced in a study of early T cells in non-severe SARS-CoV-2 infection. From the 5' RACE reads, TCRdb called clonotypes with MiXCR, one entry per CDR3 protein. The sample holds 40,000 to 60,000 distinct CDR3 sequences, 6% to 8% seen once. Sequencing used whole blood, obtained at baseline. Every receptor here comes from an adult who was a healthcare worker with PCR-confirmed SARS-CoV-2 infection or an uninfected control (not recorded which).

This clonotype has more than one count but fewer than ten. The rearrangement uses TRBV28 and TRBJ1-2; D gene ambiguous. The germline gives CDR1 MDHEN, CDR2 SYDVKM. The V end was cut by 6 bases, the J end by 1 base, with 15 bases between. The CDR3 totals 15 residues. The CDR3 region has the DNA TGTGCCAGCAGCCCCGCGGGAGGCCGTAACTATGGCTACACCTTC. Residues: CASSPAGGRNYGYTF.

This clonotype turned up a few times. The chain uses TRBV29-1 and TRBJ2-1; D is uncertain. CDR3 length: 13 residues. Germline V gene lookup returns CDR1 SQVTM and CDR2 ANQGSEA. Trimming pared 4 bases from V and 10 bases from J, leaving 17 bases between. The CDR3 DNA reads as TGCAGCGTTGTGTTGGTCTTAAACGGGGAGCAGTTCTTC. This codes for CSVVLVLNGEQFF.

This rearrangement joins TRBV6-5 to TRBJ1-2, with D perhaps TRBD1 (6 bases). The CDR3 spans 14 residues. V was cut by 5 bases and J by 4 bases, with 14 bases left in between. Germline assignment: CDR1 MNHEY and CDR2 SVGAGI. DNA of the CDR3: TGTGCCAGCAGTCTTAACAGGGTTCGCTATGGCTACACCTTC. Its protein is CASSLNRVRYGYTF.

This chain joins TRBV19 and TRBJ1-6, with 8 bases fitting TRBD1. CDR1 is LNHDA, CDR2 SQIVND, per germline (reference sequence). The length of the CDR3 is 10 residues. V dropped 9 bases and J dropped 15; count of bases not matched to a gene: 4. The CDR3 protein is CASGTGSLHF. The CDR3 coding sequence is TGTGCCAGCGGGACAGGCAGCCTCCACTTT.

The chain couples TRBV20-1 to TRBJ2-7; no clear D. The V gene's germline CDR1 is DFQATT and CDR2 SNEGSKA (reference sequence). V lost 1 base and J lost 5, with 12 bases in between. This CDR3 region has 13 residues. DNA of the CDR3: TGCAGTGCTAGAGGGTGGGATATCAACGAGCAGTACTTC. Protein sequence: CSARGWDINEQYF.

V gene TRBV3-1 combines with J gene TRBJ2-3; 9 nucleotides line up with TRBD1. Germline V gives CDR1 LGHDT, CDR2 YNNKEL (reference sequence). CDR3 length equals 15 residues. V dropped 4 bases and J dropped 3; count of bases not matched to a gene: 5. The CDR3 bases are TGTGCCAGCAGCCTCGGACAGGGGTCGACAGATACGCAGTATTTT. Translating gives CASSLGQGSTDTQYF.

This clonotype was recorded a few times. V gene TRBV20-1 combines with J gene TRBJ2-7, with a possible D match to TRBD2 (5 bases). There are 12 residues in the CDR3. Trimming took 6 bases from V and 2 from J, leaving 11 bases between them. Germline V gives CDR1 DFQATT, CDR2 SNEGSKA (reference sequence). CDR3 DNA sequence: TGCAGTGCAAAAGGACTTGCCTACGAGCAGTACTTC. This sequence encodes CSAKGLAYEQYF.

This clonotype qualifies as medium-sized. The chain joins TRBV29-1 to TRBJ1-2; a possible D gene is TRBD1 (5 bases). The germline CDR1 and CDR2 sequences are SQVTM and ANQGSEA. The V and J ends lost 4 bases and 3 bases respectively, with 15 bases between them. The CDR3 consists of 14 residues. The CDR3: CSVGVGGDYYGYTF. For the CDR3, the DNA is TGCAGCGTTGGCGTGGGGGGAGATTACTATGGCTACACCTTC.

In its sample, this clonotype was seen many times. The chain couples TRBV29-1 to TRBJ1-2, with D unclear. Trimming took off 5 bases at V and 4 bases at J, with 17 bases between the two ends. Germline V gene lookup returns CDR1 SQVTM and CDR2 ANQGSEA. The CDR3 runs to 14 residues. CDR3: CSVIPAVSSYGYTF. CDR3 nucleotide sequence: TGCAGCGTTATACCTGCTGTGTCTAGCTATGGCTACACCTTC.

This clonotype has a count of ten or more. The rearrangement uses TRBV28 and TRBJ2-1, with 7 bases that match TRBD2. Germline V gene data show CDR1 as MDHEN and CDR2 as SYDVKM. The CDR3 loop spans 16 amino acids. V was pared by 1 base and J by 8 bases, with 11 bases of the junction left unmatched. In DNA form, the CDR3 reads TGTGCCAGCAGTTTATTAACGGGAGGACGTGGCGATGAGCAGTTCTTC. Translated: CASSLLTGGRGDEQFF.

This clonotype was picked up many times. The genes are TRBV6-5 and TRBJ2-5; 7 nucleotides line up with TRBD2. From germline, CDR1 is MNHEY and CDR2 SVGAGI. J was trimmed by 2 bases and V by 5 bases; bases with no gene match: 14. The CDR3 contains 17 residues. The CDR3 spells CASSGSPPASGQETQYF. DNA for the CDR3: TGTGCCAGCAGTGGATCCCCCCCGGCTAGCGGACAAGAGACCCAGTACTTC.

This clonotype was recorded at least ten times. One end of the junction fails to match germline, which may point to a read error. The chain links TRBV20-1 to TRBJ2-5; TRBD2 agrees at 9 bases. Germline CDR1 and CDR2: DFQATT and SNEGSKA (reference sequence). The CDR3 contains 13 residues. The CDR3 DNA sequence: TGCAATGCTCTGGCGGGGGGGTTGGAGACCCAGTACTTC. It yields the protein CNALAGGLETQYF.

This clonotype appeared a few times. The rearrangement links TRBV6-1 to TRBJ2-7; D not resolved. V was trimmed by 7 bases and J by 2 bases, leaving 9 bases between them. The CDR3 has 12 residues. The V gene's germline CDR1 is MNHNS and CDR2 SASEGT. In DNA form, the CDR3 reads TGTGCCAGCACCCAGGCTACCTACGAGCAGTACTTC. This translates into CASTQATYEQYF.

This clonotype has only a few counts. The chain couples TRBV7-6 to TRBJ2-6, with 11 positions matching TRBD1. J gave up 2 bases and V 1 base, and 4 bases lay outside the gene matches. The germline V gene encodes CDR1 SGHVS and CDR2 FNYEAQ. The CDR3 length is 18 residues. CDR3 nucleotide sequence: TGTGCCAGCAGCTTAGGCCGGGACAGGGGGACTGGGGCCAACGTCCTGACTTTC. Its translation is CASSLGRDRGTGANVLTF. Using reference TRBV7-6 and TRBJ2-6 for the parts outside the CDR3, the full variable domain is GAGVSQSPRYKVTKRGQDVALRCDPISGHVSLYWYRQALGQGPEFLTYFNYEAQQDKSGLPNDRFSAERPEGSISTLTIQRTEQRDSAMYRCASSLGRDRGTGANVLTFGAGSRLTVL.

This clonotype was observed a few times. The rearrangement uses TRBV20-1 and TRBJ1-5; possibly TRBD1 for D (6 bases). There are 17 residues in the CDR3. CDR1 DFQATT and CDR2 SNEGSKA come from the germline V gene (reference sequence). Trimming took off 5 bases at V and 2 bases at J, with 22 bases between the two ends. The CDR3 DNA reads as TGCAGTGCTTCCCGAGGGGGGCCACAAACCCGCAATCAGCCCCAGCATTTT. Encoded protein: CSASRGGPQTRNQPQHF.

This clonotype was detected a few times. The chain combines TRBV6-5 with TRBJ2-7, with unresolved D. V lost 4 bases, J lost 6 bases, and 16 bases lay in between. CDR1 MNHEY and CDR2 SVGAGI come from the germline V gene. CDR3 size: 14 residues. In DNA form, the CDR3 reads TGTGCCAGCAGTTCCACCGCGTTTGCACGCGAGCAGTACTTC. Amino acids: CASSSTAFAREQYF.

This clonotype was observed a handful of times. V is TRBV5-6 and J is TRBJ1-1, with D hard to call. Trimming shortened V by 4 bases and J by 3 bases, and 7 bases separated the two germline ends. The CDR3 is 12 amino acids. Germline V gene lookup returns CDR1 SGHDT and CDR2 YYEEEE. The CDR3 reads CASSHSYTEAFF. CDR3 bases: TGTGCCAGCAGCCACAGTTACACTGAAGCTTTCTTT.

This clonotype was recorded many times. The V and J genes are TRBV7-9 and TRBJ2-1; TRBD1 agrees at 7 bases. The CDR3 is made up of 16 amino acids. Germline lookup yields CDR1 SEHNR and CDR2 FQNEAQ (reference sequence). V dropped 4 bases and J dropped 2; count of bases not matched to a gene: 8. The CDR3 nucleotides read TGTGCCAGCAGCTACCGACAGGGTCCGGCCTACAATGAGCAGTTCTTC. This encodes CASSYRQGPAYNEQFF.

The chain couples TRBV12-3 or TRBV12-4 to TRBJ1-2, with TRBD1 matching 7 bases. J gave up 8 bases and V 7 bases, and 13 bases lay outside the gene matches. The CDR3 sequence is 14 residues long. CDR3 in DNA: TGTGCCAGCACCGTCGACAGGGCCAACTGGGGCTACACCTTC. It codes for CASTVDRANWGYTF.

This clonotype was detected a few times. The chain recombines TRBV28 with TRBJ1-5, with D perhaps TRBD1 (6 bases). V lost 9 bases, J lost 6 bases, and 15 bases lay in between. Germline V gene lookup returns CDR1 MDHEN and CDR2 SYDVKM. The CDR3 sequence is 13 residues long. Written as DNA, the CDR3 is TGTGCCAGTATTACAGGGACTTTTCAGCCCCAGCATTTT. It encodes CASITGTFQPQHF.

This clonotype was counted many times. The rearrangement links TRBV27 to TRBJ2-3; D is possibly TRBD2 (5 bases). Germline lookup yields CDR1 MNHEY and CDR2 SMNVEV (reference sequence). The CDR3 sequence is 17 residues long. The V and J ends lost 6 bases and 2 bases respectively, with 21 bases between them. CDR3 coding DNA: TGTGCCAGCAGCCTCTTGGTGTTGGCGGGTTCCACAGATACGCAGTATTTT. This encodes CASSLLVLAGSTDTQYF.

This clonotype was detected ten times or more. This chain joins TRBV11-2 and TRBJ1-5; TRBD1 is a possible D gene (5 bases). V shed 5 bases and J shed 4 bases, with 15 bases lying between them. Germline V gene data show CDR1 as SGHAT and CDR2 as FQNNGV. The CDR3 has 15 residues. The CDR3, as DNA: TGTGCCAGCAGCCCGGTGGGGCTCGCGAATCAGCCCCAGCATTTT. Translated: CASSPVGLANQPQHF.

This clonotype was recorded many times. The chain employs TRBV5-1 and TRBJ2-7; 9 nucleotides agree with TRBD2. Per the germline V gene, CDR1 is SGHRS and CDR2 is YFSETQ. With V trimmed by 2 bases and J by 5 bases, 5 bases remained unmatched. The CDR3 runs 14 residues. The CDR3 DNA sequence: TGCGCCAGCAGCTTTAGCGGGAGCGCCCACGAGCAGTACTTC. Amino acids: CASSFSGSAHEQYF.

This clonotype was counted at least ten times. This chain uses TRBV6-6 with TRBJ1-1; D is uncertain. Trimming removed 6 bases from V and 10 bases from J, with 15 bases in between. Germline V gives CDR1 MNHNY, CDR2 SVGAGI (reference sequence). CDR3 length equals 12 residues. The DNA for the CDR3 is TGTGCCAGCAGCTCCAGTCCCGTAGGAGCTTTCTTT. It specifies CASSSSPVGAFF.

This clonotype has only a few counts. The chain has TRBV11-2 and TRBJ2-4, with 8 bases aligning to TRBD1. The ends lost 4 bases at V and 6 bases at J; junction bases unmatched: 11. The CDR3 sequence is 16 residues long. The germline V gene encodes CDR1 SGHAT and CDR2 FQNNGV. The CDR3 coding sequence is TGTGCCAGCAGCTCAGTACCAGGGGGCTGGGGAAACATTCAGTACTTC. Translating gives CASSSVPGGWGNIQYF.

CDR3 DNA sequence: TGTGCCAGCAGTTTACTGGTCCTCTACAATGAGCAGTTCTTC. The encoded protein is CASSLLVLYNEQFF. This chain connects TRBV28 to TRBJ2-1; D remains unclear. Germline loops: CDR1 MDHEN, CDR2 SYDVKM. Trimming shortened V by 2 bases and J by 3 bases, and 8 bases separated the two germline ends. CDR3 length equals 14 residues.

In its sample, this clonotype was seen a few times. This chain connects TRBV6-1 to TRBJ2-2; 16 nucleotides line up with TRBD2. The germline CDR1 and CDR2 sequences are MNHNS and SASEGT. The trim removed 7 bases at V and 6 bases at J, leaving 14 bases unmatched. The CDR3 has 19 residues. This chain's CDR3 is CASTGRPGTSGREAGELFF. CDR3 coding DNA: TGTGCCAGCACCGGACGTCCCGGGACTAGCGGGAGGGAGGCCGGGGAGCTGTTTTTT.

The chain combines TRBV25-1 with TRBJ1-1; TRBD1 aligns across 7 bases. Germline V gene lookup returns CDR1 MGHDK and CDR2 SYGVNS. The J segment lost 1 base and the V segment lost 2 bases, leaving 4 bases of the junction unmatched. The CDR3 extends over 15 amino acids. This CDR3 reads CASSEAGGKNTEAFF. The CDR3 nucleotides are TGTGCCAGCAGTGAAGCAGGGGGGAAGAACACTGAAGCTTTCTTT.

This clonotype was seen a handful of times. CDR3 amino acids: CASSRQGSSGNTIYF. The CDR3 DNA follows: TGTGCCAGCAGCCGACAGGGGTCCTCTGGAAACACCATATATTTT. This chain connects TRBV5-5 to TRBJ1-3; 8 bases fit TRBD1. J was trimmed by 0 bases and V by 4 bases; bases with no gene match: 3. This CDR3 comprises 15 residues. Germline V gene data show CDR1 as SGHKS and CDR2 as YYEKEE (reference sequence).

The table lists this clonotype with many counts. V is TRBV19 and J is TRBJ2-4; TRBD1 is a possible D gene (5 bases). Trimming removed 3 bases from V and 2 bases from J, with 11 bases in between. Germline values: CDR1 LNHDA, CDR2 SQIVND (reference sequence). The CDR3 consists of 15 residues. The CDR3 DNA reads as TGTGCCAGTAGTATCCCAGGGCGGACCAAAAACATTCAGTACTTC. Amino acids: CASSIPGRTKNIQYF.

There are many counts of this clonotype. The chain couples TRBV27 to TRBJ2-5; D is undetermined. Germline-derived CDR1 and CDR2 are MNHEY and SMNVEV (reference sequence). The CDR3 runs 13 residues. V gave up 5 bases and J gave up 7 bases, with 14 bases separating them. The CDR3 bases are TGTGCCAGCAGTCCCCGACACACGCTGACCCAGTACTTC. Amino acid sequence: CASSPRHTLTQYF.

Many counts were recorded for this clonotype. V gene TRBV7-9 combines with J gene TRBJ1-2; D unresolved. CDR3 length equals 13 residues. Trimming took 3 bases from V and 8 from J, leaving 13 bases between them. Germline V lookup: CDR1 SEHNR, CDR2 FQNEAQ (reference sequence). CDR3 in amino acids: CASSLRTEEGYTF. The CDR3 bases are TGTGCCAGCAGCTTGCGGACCGAAGAGGGCTACACCTTC.